Following are 21 T cell receptor beta chains from one sample sequenced in a study of blood T cell repertoires in COVID-19. The repertoire was sequenced with immunoSEQ multiplex PCR; TCRdb's copy has only in-frame clones and lacks some. Of fewer than 95,000 clones listed, roughly 87% are singletons. The sequenced sample was peripheral blood. The origin of the receptors is a man over 45 with acute or convalescent COVID-19.

The chain joins TRBV28 to TRBJ1-4, with 12 bases that match TRBD1. The germline V gene has CDR1 MDHEN and CDR2 SYDVKM. The CDR3 extends over 16 amino acids. J was trimmed by 7 bases and V by 5 bases; bases with no gene match: 8. The CDR3 protein is CASSGTGGSIGEKLFF. As DNA, the CDR3 is TGTGCCAGCAGTGGGACAGGGGGCAGTATCGGTGAAAAACTGTTTTTT.

The chain employs TRBV7-8 and TRBJ1-2; 9 nucleotides agree with TRBD1. Germline CDR1 and CDR2: SGHVS and FQNEAQ. This CDR3 has 15 amino acids. Trimming removed 1 base from V and 4 bases from J; junction bases left unmatched: 4. The CDR3 DNA reads as TGTGCCAGCAGCTTAGACAGGGGGCGATCCTATGGCTACACCTTC. Amino acids: CASSLDRGRSYGYTF.

This clone was picked up a small number of times. The rearrangement joins TRBV9 to TRBJ2-2, with D possibly TRBD2 on 7 matching bases. Trimming took off 4 bases at V and 3 bases at J, with 19 bases between the two ends. The CDR3 totals 17 residues. CDR1 SGDLS and CDR2 YYNGEE come from the germline V gene. CDR3 sequence (DNA): TGTGCCAGCAGCACTCCTCGGGCGGGGGCTGACACCGGGGAGCTGTTTTTT. Its protein product is CASSTPRAGADTGELFF.

This chain links TRBV15 with TRBJ1-4, with a possible D match to TRBD1 (5 bases). The CDR3 contains 15 residues. CDR1 and CDR2 from the germline V gene are LNHNV and YYDKDF (reference sequence). V shed 6 bases and J shed 1 base, with 12 bases lying between them. DNA of the CDR3: TGTGCCACCAGAAACGAAAGGGGAACTAATGAAAAACTGTTTTTT. The encoded protein is CATRNERGTNEKLFF.

The rearrangement joins TRBV5-4 to TRBJ2-6; D gene ambiguous. From germline, CDR1 is SGHNT and CDR2 YYREEE (reference sequence). The V gene lost 0 bases and the J gene lost 0 bases, with 7 bases spanning the gap. The CDR3 consists of 16 residues. CDR3 residues: CASSLGDISGANVLTF. In nucleotides, the CDR3 is TGTGCCAGCAGCTTGGGAGATATCTCTGGGGCCAACGTCCTGACTTTC.

This clone was seen a handful of times. The chain recombines TRBV18 with TRBJ1-6, with D perhaps TRBD1 (6 bases). Germline V CDR1 and CDR2: KGHSH, LQKENI. The V end lost 3 bases, the J end lost 7 bases, and 13 bases lay between the germline ends. CDR3 length: 15 amino acids. The CDR3: CASSPRDTRNSPLHF. Written as DNA, the CDR3 is TGTGCCAGCTCACCCAGGGACACCCGAAATTCACCCCTCCACTTT.

The gene calls are TRBV7-2 and TRBJ1-1, with TRBD1 as a possible D gene (5 bases). Trimming stripped 0 bases from V and 5 bases from J, with 7 bases between. There are 13 residues in the CDR3. Germline V gene sequence: CDR1 SGHTA, CDR2 FQGNSA. CDR3 protein: CASSLAQGTEAFF. The CDR3 DNA sequence: TGTGCCAGCAGCTTAGCTCAGGGTACTGAAGCTTTCTTT. Complete variable domain (other parts from reference TRBV7-2 and TRBJ1-1): GAGVSQSPSNKVTEKGKDVELRCDPISGHTALYWYRQSLGQGLEFLIYFQGNSAPDKSGLPSDRFSAERTGGSVSTLTIQRTQQEDSAVYLCASSLAQGTEAFFGQGTRLTVV.

J is TRBJ1-6 and V is TRBV18; 9 bases align to TRBD1. Per the germline V gene, CDR1 is KGHSH and CDR2 is LQKENI. The ends lost 3 bases at V and 11 bases at J; junction bases unmatched: 5. The CDR3 covers 14 residues. The CDR3 coding sequence is TGTGCCAGCTCACCGGGACAGGGATCGACACCCCTCCACTTT. It encodes CASSPGQGSTPLHF.

V and J are TRBV7-3 and TRBJ1-6; D may be TRBD1 (6 bases). The CDR3 sequence is 15 residues long. Germline values: CDR1 SGHTA, CDR2 FQGTGA. V shed 1 base and J shed 9 bases, with 13 bases lying between them. The CDR3 coding sequence is TGTGCCAGCAGCTTAAACCCCCTGACAGGTTCACCCCTCCACTTT. This codes for CASSLNPLTGSPLHF.

V is TRBV5-5 and J is TRBJ2-1; 8 bases line up with TRBD2. Germline values: CDR1 SGHKS, CDR2 YYEKEE (reference sequence). V gave up 2 bases and J gave up 3 bases; unmatched junction bases: 1. CDR3 length: 14 amino acids. The CDR3 spells CASSFSGDYNEQFF. DNA for the CDR3: TGTGCCAGCAGCTTTAGCGGGGACTACAATGAGCAGTTCTTC.

The V call is TRBV5-4, the J call TRBJ1-5; a weak D match, TRBD1 (6 bases). The CDR3 is 15 amino acids. Trimming left V 4 bases short and J 7 bases short, with 18 bases between. The germline V gene encodes CDR1 SGHNT and CDR2 YYREEE (reference sequence). The CDR3 sequence is CASSKGGGAGQPQHF. CDR3 in DNA: TGTGCCAGCAGCAAGGGGGGGGGCGCGGGGCAGCCCCAGCATTTT.

The V call is TRBV6-5, the J call TRBJ2-3; 7 positions match TRBD1. This CDR3 spans 15 amino acids. Germline CDR1 and CDR2: MNHEY and SVGAGI. With 6 bases clipped from V and 0 bases from J, the junction kept 6 bases outside the gene matches. DNA of the CDR3: TGTGCCAGCAGCAATCTACAGGGGAGCACAGATACGCAGTATTTT. Its protein product is CASSNLQGSTDTQYF.

J is TRBJ2-7 and V is TRBV28, with D perhaps TRBD2 (5 bases). In germline, CDR1 is MDHEN, CDR2 SYDVKM. The CDR3 sequence is 13 residues long. Trimming shortened V by 2 bases and J by 3 bases, and 8 bases separated the two germline ends. The CDR3 nucleotides are TGTGCCAGCAGTTTAGTCGGGGTCTACGAGCAGTACGTC. This encodes CASSLVGVYEQYV.

The V gene is TRBV19, the J gene TRBJ2-7; D perhaps matches TRBD2 (6 bases). The CDR3 totals 14 residues. CDR1 LNHDA and CDR2 SQIVND come from the germline V gene (reference sequence). V was pared by 6 bases and J by 3 bases, with 15 bases between. The CDR3 nucleotides are TGTGCCAGTAGCCTCCGGGACTCCCTCTACGAGCAGTACTTC. It yields the protein CASSLRDSLYEQYF.

This chain links TRBV5-4 with TRBJ2-5; tentative D call: TRBD2 (6 bases). Trimming pared 5 bases from V and 1 base from J, leaving 15 bases between. This CDR3 has 15 residues. Germline CDR1 is SGHNT and CDR2 is YYREEE (reference sequence). The CDR3 protein is CASSFTRGTQETQYF. In nucleotides, the CDR3 is TGTGCCAGCAGTTTTACTCGGGGGACCCAAGAGACCCAGTACTTC.

The V and J genes are TRBV7-2 and TRBJ1-1, with 9 bases identical to TRBD1. The ends lost 1 base at V and 3 bases at J; junction bases unmatched: 3. Germline V gives CDR1 SGHTA, CDR2 FQGNSA. The CDR3 consists of 15 residues. The CDR3, as DNA: TGTGCCAGCAGCTTAGTCGGACAGGGGTACACTGAAGCTTTCTTT. Protein product: CASSLVGQGYTEAFF.

The V gene is TRBV27, the J gene TRBJ2-5; D is perhaps TRBD2 (6 bases). The CDR3 covers 14 residues. The V gene's germline CDR1 is MNHEY and CDR2 SMNVEV (reference sequence). V was clipped by 5 bases and J by 3 bases, with 13 bases between them. This chain's CDR3 is CASSPPGVEETQYF. The DNA of the CDR3 is TGTGCCAGCAGTCCCCCGGGGGTTGAAGAGACCCAGTACTTC.

The rearrangement uses TRBV19 and TRBJ2-5; perhaps TRBD1 as D (5 bases). The V gene's germline CDR1 is LNHDA and CDR2 SQIVND (reference sequence). V was trimmed by 7 bases and J by 5 bases, leaving 23 bases between them. The CDR3 spans 16 residues. The CDR3 here is CASKSVAWGDGETQYF. Here the CDR3 DNA reads TGTGCCAGTAAATCGGTGGCGTGGGGCGATGGGGAGACCCAGTACTTC.

This chain joins TRBV20-1 and TRBJ2-3; the D is unclear. CDR1 is DFQATT and CDR2 is SNEGSKA in the germline V gene (reference sequence). Trimming took 5 bases from V and 4 from J, leaving 7 bases between them. The CDR3 runs 11 residues. CDR3 bases: TGCAGTGCTTCTCCGGCAGATACGCAGTATTTT. It encodes CSASPADTQYF.

V gene TRBV5-1 combines with J gene TRBJ2-7; D may be TRBD2 (5 bases). The CDR3 length is 14 residues. Germline loops: CDR1 SGHRS, CDR2 YFSETQ. V lost 3 bases, J lost 6 bases, and 16 bases lay in between. This chain's CDR3 is CASSSDVPEGEQYF. The CDR3 nucleotides read TGCGCCAGCAGCTCCGACGTACCCGAGGGCGAGCAGTACTTC.

The chain has TRBV5-1 and TRBJ2-7; weak D call: TRBD1 (6 bases). Trimming removed 5 bases at V and 6 bases at J, with 21 bases between. The CDR3 has 15 residues. Germline loops: CDR1 SGHRS, CDR2 YFSETQ. The CDR3 coding sequence is TGCGCCAGCAGGCCCTTCCTTGTAGGGGGAGCCGAGCAGTACTTC. Protein: CASRPFLVGGAEQYF.